This T cell receptor beta chain came from a study of cytotoxic CD8 clonotypes in ibrutinib-treated CLL. Study-level background: Among patients, around 24 responded partially and 2 completely; 14 then stayed remitted and roughly 12 progressed after median approximately 70 months. Study observations and caveats: Under therapy, public clonotypes either contracted or stayed stable, and they were uncommon. Exceeding age-matched healthy donors, baseline clonality also tracked the counts of circulating CD8+ T cells.

Germline CDR1 and CDR2: LNHDA and SQIVND (reference sequence). The CDR3 length is 14 residues. Losses at the gene ends were 3 bases for V and 2 bases for J; bases not matched to a gene: 2. Method: immunoSEQ multiplex PCR; TCRdb's copy keeps in-frame clones and lacks some. This table has 52,000 or so clones, 50% to 70% appearing once. This clone was counted only a few times. Antigen unknown. This TCR came from a human donor with chronic lymphocytic leukemia. The sample in question was PBMCs, obtained at disease progression, from a patient treated with ibrutinib. The genes are TRBV19 and TRBJ2-7, with TRBD1 matching 9 bases. The CDR3, as DNA: TGTGCCAGTAGTATTAGGGACAGGGCCTACGAGCAGTACTTC. Its protein product is CASSIRDRAYEQYF. The full variable domain, with the rest looked up from reference TRBV19 and TRBJ2-7, is DGGITQSPKYLFRKEGQNVTLSCEQNLNHDAMYWYRQDPGQGLRLIYYSQIVNDFQKGDIAEGYSVSREKKESFPLTVTSAQKNPTAFYLCASSIRDRAYEQYFGPGTRLTVT.